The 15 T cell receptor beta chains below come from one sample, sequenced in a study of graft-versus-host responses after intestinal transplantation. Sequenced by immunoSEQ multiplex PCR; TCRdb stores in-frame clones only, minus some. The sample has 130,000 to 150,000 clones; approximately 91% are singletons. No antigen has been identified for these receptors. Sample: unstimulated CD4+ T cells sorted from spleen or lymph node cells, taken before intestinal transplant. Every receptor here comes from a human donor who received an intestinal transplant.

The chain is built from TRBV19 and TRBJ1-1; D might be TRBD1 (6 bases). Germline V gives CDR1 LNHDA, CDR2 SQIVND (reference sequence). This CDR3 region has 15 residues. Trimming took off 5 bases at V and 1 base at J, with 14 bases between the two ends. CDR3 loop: CASSQAGGRNTEAFF. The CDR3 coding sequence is TGTGCCAGTAGTCAGGCCGGGGGCAGGAACACTGAAGCTTTCTTT.

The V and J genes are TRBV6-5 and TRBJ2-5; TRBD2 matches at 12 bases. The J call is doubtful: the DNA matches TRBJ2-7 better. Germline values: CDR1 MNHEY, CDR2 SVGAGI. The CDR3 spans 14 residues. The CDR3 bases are TGTGCCAGCAGTTTGACTAGCGGGAGCAGCGAGCAGTACTTC. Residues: CASSLTSGSSEQYF.

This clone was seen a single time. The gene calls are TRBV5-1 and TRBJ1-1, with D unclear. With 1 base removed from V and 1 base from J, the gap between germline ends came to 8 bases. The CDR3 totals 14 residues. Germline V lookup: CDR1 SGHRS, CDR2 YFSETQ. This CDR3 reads CASSLRPGNTEAFF. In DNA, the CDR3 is TGCGCCAGCAGCTTGAGACCGGGGAACACTGAAGCTTTCTTT. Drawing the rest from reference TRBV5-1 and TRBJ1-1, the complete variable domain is KAGVTQTPRYLIKTRGQQVTLSCSPISGHRSVSWYQQTPGQGLQFLFEYFSETQRNKGNFPGRFSGRQFSNSRSEMNVSTLELGDSALYLCASSLRPGNTEAFFGQGTRLTVV.

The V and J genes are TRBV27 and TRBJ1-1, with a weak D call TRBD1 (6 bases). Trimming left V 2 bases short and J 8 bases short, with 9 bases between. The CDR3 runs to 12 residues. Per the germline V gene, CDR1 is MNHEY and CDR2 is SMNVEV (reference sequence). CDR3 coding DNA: TGTGCCAGCAGTTTAAGGGGGGGGGAAGCTTTCTTT. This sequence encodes CASSLRGGEAFF.

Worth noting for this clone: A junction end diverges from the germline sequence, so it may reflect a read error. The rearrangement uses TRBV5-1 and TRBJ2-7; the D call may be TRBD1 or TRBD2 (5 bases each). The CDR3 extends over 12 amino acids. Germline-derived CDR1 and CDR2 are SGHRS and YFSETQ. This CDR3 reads CASSLGGVAGPF. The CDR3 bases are TGCGCCAGCAGCTTGGGAGGGGTAGCAGGGCCCTTC.

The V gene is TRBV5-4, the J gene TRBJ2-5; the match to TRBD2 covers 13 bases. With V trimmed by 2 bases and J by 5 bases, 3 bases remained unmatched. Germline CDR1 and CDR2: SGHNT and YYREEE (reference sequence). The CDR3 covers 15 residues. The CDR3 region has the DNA TGTGCCAGCAGCTTCGAGACTAGCGGGGGGGAGACCCAGTACTTC. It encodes CASSFETSGGETQYF.

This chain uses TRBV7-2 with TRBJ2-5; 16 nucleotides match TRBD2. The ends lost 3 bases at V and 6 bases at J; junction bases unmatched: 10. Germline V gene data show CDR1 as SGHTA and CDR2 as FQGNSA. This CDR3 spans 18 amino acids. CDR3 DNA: TGTGCCAGCAGCTTGGGACTAGCGGGAGGGGGTATCAGAAAGACCCAGTACTTC. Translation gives CASSLGLAGGGIRKTQYF.

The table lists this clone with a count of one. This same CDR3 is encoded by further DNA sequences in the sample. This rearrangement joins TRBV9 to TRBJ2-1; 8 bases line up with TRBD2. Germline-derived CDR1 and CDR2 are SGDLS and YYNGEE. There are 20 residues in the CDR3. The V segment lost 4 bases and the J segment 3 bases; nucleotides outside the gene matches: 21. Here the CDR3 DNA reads TGTGCCAGCAGCCCCTCAGGACAAACTAGCGGAAAAACCTTCTACAATGAGCAGTTCTTC. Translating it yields CASSPSGQTSGKTFYNEQFF.

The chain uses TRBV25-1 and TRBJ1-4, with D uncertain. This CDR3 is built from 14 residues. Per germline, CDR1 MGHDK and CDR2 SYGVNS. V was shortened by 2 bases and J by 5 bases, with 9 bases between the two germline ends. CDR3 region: CASSEGYRNEKLFF. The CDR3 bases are TGTGCCAGCAGTGAAGGGTACAGAAATGAAAAACTGTTTTTT.

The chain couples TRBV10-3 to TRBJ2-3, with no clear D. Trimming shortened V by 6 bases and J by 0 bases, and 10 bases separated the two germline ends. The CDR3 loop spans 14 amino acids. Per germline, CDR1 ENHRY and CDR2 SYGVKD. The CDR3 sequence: CAISKTTSTDTQYF. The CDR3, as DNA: TGTGCCATCAGCAAAACAACTAGCACAGATACGCAGTATTTT.

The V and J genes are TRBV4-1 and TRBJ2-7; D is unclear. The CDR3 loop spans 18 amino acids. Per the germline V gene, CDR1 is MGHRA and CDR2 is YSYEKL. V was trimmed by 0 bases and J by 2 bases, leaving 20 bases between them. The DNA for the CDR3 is TGCGCCAGCAGCCAAGAATGGCGCAGGACCGCCGATCCCTACGAGCAGTACTTC. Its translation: CASSQEWRRTADPYEQYF.

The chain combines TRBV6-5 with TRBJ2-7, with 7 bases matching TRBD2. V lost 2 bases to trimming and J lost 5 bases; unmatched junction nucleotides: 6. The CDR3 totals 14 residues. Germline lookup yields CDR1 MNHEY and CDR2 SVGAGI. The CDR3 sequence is CASSYGSSGDEQYF. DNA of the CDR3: TGTGCCAGCAGTTACGGGTCGAGCGGGGACGAGCAGTACTTC.

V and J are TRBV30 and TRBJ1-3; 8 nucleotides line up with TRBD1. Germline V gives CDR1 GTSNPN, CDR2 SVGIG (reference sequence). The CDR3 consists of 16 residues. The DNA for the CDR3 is TGTGCATCGAATTCTTTTGACAGGGGCTCTGGAAACACCATATATTTT. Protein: CASNSFDRGSGNTIYF. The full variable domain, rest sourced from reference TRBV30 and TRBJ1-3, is SQTIHQWPATLVQPVGSPLSLECTVEGTSNPNLYWYRQAAGRGLQLLFYSVGIGQISSEVPQNLSASRPQDRQFILSSKKLLLSDSGFYLCASNSFDRGSGNTIYFGEGSWLTVV.

This CDR3 reads CASRLTGGPYNEQFF. For the CDR3, the DNA is TGTGCCAGCAGACTTACAGGGGGTCCCTACAATGAGCAGTTCTTC. The chain links TRBV6-5 to TRBJ2-1; 8 nucleotides match TRBD1. Per germline, CDR1 MNHEY and CDR2 SVGAGI. V gave up 6 bases and J gave up 2 bases; unmatched junction bases: 6. The CDR3 sequence is 15 residues long.

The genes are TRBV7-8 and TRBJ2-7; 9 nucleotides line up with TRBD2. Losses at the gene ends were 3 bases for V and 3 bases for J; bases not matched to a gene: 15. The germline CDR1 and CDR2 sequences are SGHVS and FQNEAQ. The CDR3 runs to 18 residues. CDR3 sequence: CASSFLAGDHLLIYEQYF. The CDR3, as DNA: TGTGCCAGCAGCTTTTTAGCGGGGGACCACCTCTTAATCTACGAGCAGTACTTC. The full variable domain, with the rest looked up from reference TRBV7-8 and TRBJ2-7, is GAGVSQSPRYKVAKRGQDVALRCDPISGHVSLFWYQQALGQGPEFLTYFQNEAQLDKSGLPSDRFFAERPEGSVSTLKIQRTQQEDSAVYLCASSFLAGDHLLIYEQYFGPGTRLTVT.